Sequencing of this TCR beta chain was carried out in a study of blood T cells in healthy people across ages. A second PCR, run for about 7 to 11 cycles, used a sample-barcoded 5' primer plus a J-beta primer mix. One entry per CDR3 protein results from TCRdb running MiXCR on the 5' RACE reads. The sample has fewer than 950,000 distinct CDR3 sequences; under 40% are singletons. The authors isolated at least 6.5 million PBMCs per sample. Of note for this clonotype: Its antigen is not known.

The CDR3 spans 14 residues. The V segment lost 3 bases and the J segment 5 bases; nucleotides outside the gene matches: 5. In germline, CDR1 is SQVTM, CDR2 ANQGSEA. Findings and caveats of the study: Unsorted PBMCs prevented conclusive naive versus antigen-experienced comparison.

This TCR derives from a man between 18 and 29 years old in good health. The chain recombines TRBV29-1 with TRBJ1-2; TRBD1 matches at 11 bases. The sequenced sample consisted of blood. CDR3 sequence reads: CSVDAGTGGYGYTF. CDR3 DNA: TGCAGCGTTGACGCCGGGACAGGGGGGTATGGCTACACCTTC.